These 31 T cell receptor beta chains were sequenced from one sample in a study of T cells in Graves' hyperthyroidism and ophthalmopathy. TCR beta CDR3 region amplification was performed from RNA transcripts. HTBI primers were employed in a first-round RT-PCR of the TCR CDR3. TCRdb re-called the multiplex PCR reads with MiXCR, one entry per CDR3 protein. This table has about 520,000 distinct CDR3 sequences, roughly 25% appearing once. Material: blood. The receptor source for this set is a woman aged 25 to 39 with Graves' ophthalmopathy.

This chain connects TRBV4-3 to TRBJ2-2, with 8 bases identical to TRBD1. Germline-derived CDR1 and CDR2 are LGHNA and YSLEER. The CDR3 extends over 17 amino acids. The V gene end was trimmed by 0 bases and the J gene end by 4 bases; junction bases not matched to a gene: 7. The CDR3 DNA follows: TGCGCCAGCAGCCAAGACCAGGGGGCGCGGGGCACCGGGGAGCTGTTTTTT. Translation gives CASSQDQGARGTGELFF.

Concerning this clonotype: Germline is not matched at one junction end, which may reflect a read error. This rearrangement joins TRBV11-2 to TRBJ2-4; D is perhaps TRBD1 (7 bases). The CDR3 is 15 residues long. Germline CDR1 SGHAT, CDR2 FQNNGV. CDR3 nucleotide sequence: TGTGCCAGCAGCACCCGACAGGGATGGGGGGACATTAAGTACTTC. Protein sequence: CASSTRQGWGDIKYF.

This clonotype was recorded at least ten times. V is TRBV2 and J is TRBJ1-2, with D possibly matching TRBD1 (6 bases). The V gene lost 3 bases and the J gene lost 8 bases, with 16 bases spanning the gap. The CDR3 consists of 14 residues. Germline-derived CDR1 and CDR2 are SNHLY and FYNNEI. The CDR3 region is CASSEGLGTSGYTF. The CDR3 nucleotides are TGTGCCAGCAGTGAGGGGCTAGGGACAAGCGGCTACACCTTC.

V is TRBV6-2 or TRBV6-3 and J is TRBJ2-3, with D possibly being TRBD2 (6 bases). V was shortened by 6 bases and J by 2 bases, with 21 bases between the two germline ends. The CDR3 sequence is 17 residues long. In germline, CDR1 is MNHEY, CDR2 SVGEGT. As DNA, the CDR3 is TGTGCCAGCAGGCCCCTCCGAGGGTCGGGGGACACAGATACGCAGTATTTT. Protein product: CASRPLRGSGDTDTQYF.

In its sample, this clonotype was seen a few times. The CDR3 region is CAGQRLSTDTQYF. The CDR3 bases are TGTGCCGGACAGAGGCTTAGCACAGATACGCAGTATTTT. V usage is TRBV6-1 and J usage is TRBJ2-3, with D tentatively TRBD1 (6 bases). This CDR3 contains 13 residues. Trimming shortened V by 11 bases and J by 0 bases, and 12 bases separated the two germline ends. The germline V gene encodes CDR1 MNHNS and CDR2 SASEGT.

This clonotype has ten or more counts. V and J are TRBV6-2 or TRBV6-3 and TRBJ1-1; 7 bases align to TRBD1. Germline loops: CDR1 MNHEY, CDR2 SVGEGT. This CDR3 is 14 amino acids long. The J segment lost 10 bases and the V segment lost 2 bases, leaving 10 bases of the junction unmatched. The CDR3 region is CASSYRDREGRAFF. CDR3 DNA: TGTGCCAGCAGTTACCGAGACAGGGAAGGTAGAGCTTTCTTT.

This clonotype appeared many times. This chain joins TRBV12-3 or TRBV12-4 and TRBJ2-7, with 7 positions matching TRBD1. The V gene end was trimmed by 7 bases and the J gene end by 1 base; junction bases not matched to a gene: 10. This CDR3 has 15 amino acids. The CDR3 loop reads CASNLGTASSYEQYF. DNA for the CDR3: TGTGCCAGCAACCTTGGGACAGCCTCTTCCTACGAGCAGTACTTC.

This chain connects TRBV28 to TRBJ2-7; D is unresolved. The V end lost 2 bases, the J end lost 0 bases, and 8 bases lay between the germline ends. The CDR3 spans 14 residues. Per germline, CDR1 MDHEN and CDR2 SYDVKM. CDR3 residues: CASSLSFGSYEQYF. DNA of the CDR3: TGTGCCAGCAGTTTAAGTTTCGGCTCCTACGAGCAGTACTTC.

The rearrangement links TRBV27 to TRBJ1-5; TRBD1 might be the D (6 bases). Per the germline V gene, CDR1 is MNHEY and CDR2 is SMNVEV (reference sequence). V gave up 4 bases and J gave up 7 bases, with 11 bases separating them. This CDR3 has 13 amino acids. CDR3 DNA sequence: TGTGCCAGCAGTTATCAGGGGAGCCAGCCCCAGCATTTT. It codes for CASSYQGSQPQHF.

This clonotype was observed many times. The rearrangement links TRBV6-2 or TRBV6-3 to TRBJ2-1; TRBD2 agrees at 15 bases. The CDR3 loop spans 15 amino acids. CDR1 and CDR2 (germline): MNHEY, SVGEGT. V was pared by 6 bases and J by 6 bases, with 3 bases of the junction left unmatched. The CDR3: CASSWGLAGGNEQFF. The DNA of the CDR3 is TGTGCCAGCAGCTGGGGACTAGCGGGGGGCAATGAGCAGTTCTTC.

This clonotype was recorded many times. CDR3 sequence reads: CASSSTRDSHYEQYF. DNA of the CDR3: TGTGCCAGCAGTTCGACCCGGGACAGCCACTACGAGCAGTACTTC. The chain has TRBV7-2 and TRBJ2-7; TRBD1 agrees at 7 bases. The CDR3 is 15 residues long. Germline V gives CDR1 SGHTA, CDR2 FQGNSA. The V gene end was trimmed by 6 bases and the J gene end by 3 bases; junction bases not matched to a gene: 11. Full variable domain (outside the CDR3, taken from reference TRBV7-2 and TRBJ2-7): GAGVSQSPSNKVTEKGKDVELRCDPISGHTALYWYRQSLGQGLEFLIYFQGNSAPDKSGLPSDRFSAERTGGSVSTLTIQRTQQEDSAVYLCASSSTRDSHYEQYFGPGTRLTVT.

Many counts were recorded for this clonotype. V usage is TRBV19 and J usage is TRBJ1-2, with TRBD1 matching over 12 bases. This CDR3 is 16 amino acids long. V lost 4 bases, J lost 6 bases, and 9 bases stayed unmatched. Germline loops: CDR1 LNHDA, CDR2 SQIVND (reference sequence). CDR3 sequence: CASSTALGQGAHGYTF. CDR3 in DNA: TGTGCCAGTAGTACCGCCCTGGGACAGGGGGCCCATGGCTACACCTTC. The full variable domain, rest sourced from reference TRBV19 and TRBJ1-2, is DGGITQSPKYLFRKEGQNVTLSCEQNLNHDAMYWYRQDPGQGLRLIYYSQIVNDFQKGDIAEGYSVSREKKESFPLTVTSAQKNPTAFYLCASSTALGQGAHGYTFGSGTRLTVV.

This clonotype has a count of ten or more. This chain uses TRBV7-2 with TRBJ2-7, with D perhaps matching TRBD1 (8 bases). With 3 bases removed from V and 8 bases from J, the gap between germline ends came to 14 bases. CDR3 length equals 13 residues. Germline V gene lookup returns CDR1 SGHTA and CDR2 FQGNSA. The chain's CDR3 is CASSFGQGGKQYF. In nucleotides, the CDR3 is TGTGCCAGCAGCTTTGGACAGGGAGGGAAGCAGTACTTC.

This clonotype was picked up many times. This chain joins TRBV9 and TRBJ1-5, with D uncertain. The CDR3 length is 15 residues. Germline values: CDR1 SGDLS, CDR2 YYNGEE. V was trimmed by 0 bases and J by 3 bases, leaving 10 bases between them. The CDR3 loop reads CASSVESGINQPQHF. DNA of the CDR3: TGTGCCAGCAGCGTAGAATCGGGGATCAATCAGCCCCAGCATTTT.

This clonotype showed up just a few times. The J gene is TRBJ2-7, the V gene TRBV5-8; 8 positions match TRBD2. The CDR3 runs 14 residues. V shed 6 bases and J 4 bases; nucleotides not matched to a gene: 9. Germline V gene data show CDR1 as SGHTS and CDR2 as YDEGEE. The CDR3 loop reads CASIRRGEEYEQYF. Written as DNA, the CDR3 is TGTGCCAGCATTCGGCGGGGGGAGGAGTACGAGCAGTACTTC.

Ten or more counts support this clonotype. This chain links TRBV7-9 with TRBJ2-5; 10 positions agree with TRBD1. The germline gives CDR1 SEHNR, CDR2 FQNEAQ (reference sequence). The CDR3 has 15 residues. The ends lost 4 bases at V and 4 bases at J; junction bases unmatched: 6. The CDR3 spells CASSSPGQGRETQYF. The CDR3 DNA reads TGTGCCAGCAGCTCGCCGGGACAGGGGCGAGAGACCCAGTACTTC.

This clonotype was found many times. The genes are TRBV28 and TRBJ1-5; D gene uncertain. V was cut by 2 bases and J by 6 bases, with 8 bases left in between. Looked up from germline, CDR1 is MDHEN and CDR2 is SYDVKM. The CDR3 covers 13 residues. This CDR3 reads CASSLRVGQPQHF. The CDR3 bases are TGTGCCAGCAGTTTAAGGGTTGGTCAGCCCCAGCATTTT.

This clonotype turned up a few times. This chain connects TRBV6-5 to TRBJ2-7, with D tentatively TRBD2 (5 bases). Germline V gives CDR1 MNHEY, CDR2 SVGAGI. The CDR3 contains 13 residues. Trimming removed 1 base from V and 6 bases from J, with 10 bases in between. In DNA, the CDR3 is TGTGCCAGCAGTTACTTCAGAGAGGGCGAGCAGTACTTC. Translating it yields CASSYFREGEQYF.

This clonotype was recorded at least ten times. The chain recombines TRBV19 with TRBJ2-5; D is unresolved. V lost 3 bases and J lost 2, with 7 bases in between. The CDR3 is 13 amino acids. Germline V gene data show CDR1 as LNHDA and CDR2 as SQIVND (reference sequence). This chain's CDR3 is CASSMFSQETQYF. The CDR3 region has the DNA TGTGCCAGTAGTATGTTCTCGCAAGAGACCCAGTACTTC.

In its sample, this clonotype was seen many times. V gene TRBV7-4 combines with J gene TRBJ1-1, with unresolved D. The CDR3 covers 15 residues. From germline, CDR1 is SGHVT and CDR2 SQSDAQ. V shed 1 base and J shed 3 bases, with 12 bases lying between them. CDR3 residues: CASSLVAGGDTEAFF. The CDR3 bases are TGTGCCAGCAGCTTAGTAGCGGGTGGGGACACTGAAGCTTTCTTT.

This clonotype was recorded at least ten times. The V gene is TRBV20-1, the J gene TRBJ1-1; D perhaps matches TRBD1 (6 bases). This CDR3 comprises 14 residues. The germline gives CDR1 DFQATT, CDR2 SNEGSKA (reference sequence). Trimming took 2 bases from V and 4 from J, leaving 14 bases between them. CDR3 sequence reads: CSARRGGAFTEAFF. For the CDR3, the DNA is TGCAGTGCTAGAAGGGGGGGGGCCTTCACTGAAGCTTTCTTT.

This clonotype was detected many times. The rearrangement uses TRBV6-1 and TRBJ2-7; D gene unclear. Germline CDR1 is MNHNS and CDR2 is SASEGT. This CDR3 is 14 amino acids long. V gave up 3 bases and J gave up 3 bases, with 12 bases separating them. In DNA form, the CDR3 reads TGTGCCAGCAGTGATGTAATAGGGTTCTACGAGCAGTACTTC. The encoded protein is CASSDVIGFYEQYF.

CDR3 residues: CASSEDGGNQPQHF. The CDR3 region has the DNA TGTGCCAGCAGTGAAGACGGCGGCAATCAGCCCCAGCATTTT. The chain links TRBV6-1 to TRBJ1-5; no clear D. This CDR3 spans 14 amino acids. V lost 1 base to trimming and J lost 2 bases, with 6 bases between them. Germline CDR1 reads MNHNS; CDR2 reads SASEGT.

In this sample, this clonotype turned up many times. This sequence joins TRBV3-1 and TRBJ1-2, with unresolved D. CDR1 is LGHDT and CDR2 is YNNKEL in the germline V gene (reference sequence). CDR3 size: 12 residues. The ends were cut back, 0 bases at V and 6 bases at J, with 5 bases in the middle. CDR3 in amino acids: CASSQDWDGYTF. The CDR3 DNA is TGTGCCAGCAGCCAAGATTGGGATGGCTACACCTTC.

This clonotype was recorded many times. This chain connects TRBV18 to TRBJ1-2, with TRBD1 as a possible D gene (5 bases). This CDR3 comprises 14 residues. Germline V gene lookup returns CDR1 KGHSH and CDR2 LQKENI. Trimming took 3 bases from V and 2 from J, leaving 10 bases between them. The CDR3 region has the DNA TGTGCCAGCTCACCCGGCAGGGCCAACTATGGCTACACCTTC. Protein product: CASSPGRANYGYTF. The full variable domain, with the rest looked up from reference TRBV18 and TRBJ1-2, is NAGVMQNPRHLVRRRGQEARLRCSPMKGHSHVYWYRQLPEEGLKFMVYLQKENIIDESGMPKERFSAEFPKEGPSILRIQQVVRGDSAAYFCASSPGRANYGYTFGSGTRLTVV.

Many counts were recorded for this clonotype. The chain links TRBV12-3 or TRBV12-4 to TRBJ2-7; 11 bases align to TRBD1. The CDR3 has 15 amino acids. V shed 6 bases and J 5 bases; nucleotides not matched to a gene: 9. As DNA, the CDR3 is TGTGCCAGCAGATCCGGGACAGGGGGTTTCAACGAGCAGTACTTC. It specifies CASRSGTGGFNEQYF.

The chain is built from TRBV5-1 and TRBJ1-1, with a tentative D call TRBD1 (6 bases). Germline V gives CDR1 SGHRS, CDR2 YFSETQ. The CDR3 extends over 14 amino acids. Trimming removed 1 base from V and 7 bases from J, with 14 bases in between. CDR3 coding DNA: TGCGCCAGCAGCTTGAGGCCGGGGGCTGGTGAAGCTTTCTTT. It specifies CASSLRPGAGEAFF.

The J gene is TRBJ2-5, the V gene TRBV28; 8 nucleotides match TRBD2. The trim removed 5 bases at V and 4 bases at J, leaving 6 bases unmatched. The CDR3 sequence is 14 residues long. Germline values: CDR1 MDHEN, CDR2 SYDVKM. CDR3 in DNA: TGTGCCAGCAGTCCCCCGGGGGGGACAGAGACCCAGTACTTC. It encodes CASSPPGGTETQYF.

The CDR3 nucleotides read TGCGCCAGCAGCCCCGGACTAGCGTATGTGGAGACCCAGTACTTC. Protein product: CASSPGLAYVETQYF. The chain joins TRBV5-1 to TRBJ2-5, with TRBD2 matching 9 bases. CDR3 length equals 15 residues. CDR1 is SGHRS and CDR2 is YFSETQ in the germline V gene. V was clipped by 4 bases and J by 5 bases; unmatched bases: 9.

This clonotype was seen at least ten times. The chain carries TRBV20-1 and TRBJ2-5, with TRBD2 matching over 10 bases. From germline, CDR1 is DFQATT and CDR2 SNEGSKA (reference sequence). J gave up 5 bases and V 0 bases, and 12 bases lay outside the gene matches. The CDR3 spans 17 residues. The CDR3 DNA follows: TGCAGTGCTAGAGATCTGAGCCAAGCGGGGGGGCGGGAGACCCAGTACTTC. Residues: CSARDLSQAGGRETQYF.

In its sample, this clonotype was seen many times. The chain has TRBV7-2 and TRBJ2-7; D is ambiguous. This CDR3 contains 14 residues. CDR1 is SGHTA, CDR2 FQGNSA, per germline. The germline V and J ends were trimmed by 0 bases and 3 bases, with 9 bases remaining between them. CDR3 amino acids: CASSLANKVYEQYF. The CDR3 DNA is TGTGCCAGCAGCTTAGCTAATAAGGTCTACGAGCAGTACTTC.